The next 30 T cell receptor beta chains were all read from a single sample in a study of CD8 T cells in Susac syndrome. Random hexamers were used to reverse transcribe about 0.5 to 1 ug of RNA. Each CDR3 protein gets one entry after TCRdb re-called the immunoSEQ multiplex PCR reads with MiXCR. This table holds about 240,000 distinct CDR3 sequences, about 96% found once. Sequenced: CD4+ T cells from PBMCs. These receptors all stem from a human donor with Susac syndrome.

The V gene is TRBV20-1, the J gene TRBJ2-1, with D tentatively TRBD2 (5 bases). This CDR3 has 15 amino acids. V gave up 5 bases and J gave up 2 bases, with 16 bases separating them. Germline loops: CDR1 DFQATT, CDR2 SNEGSKA (reference sequence). For the CDR3, the DNA is TGCAGTGCTCCCGTGGCGGGTTTTCCCTACAATGAGCAGTTCTTC. It yields the protein CSAPVAGFPYNEQFF.

V and J are TRBV29-1 and TRBJ1-2; 7 nucleotides match TRBD1. The CDR3 loop spans 14 amino acids. The junction had 11 bases not matched to a gene; V was cut back by 7 bases and J by 3 bases. Germline values: CDR1 SQVTM, CDR2 ANQGSEA. The CDR3 DNA reads TGCAGCGCTTGGAACAGGGGAGCAGACTATGGCTACACCTTC. Protein: CSAWNRGADYGYTF.

The V and J genes are TRBV18 and TRBJ1-1; tentative D call: TRBD1 (6 bases). The germline V gene has CDR1 KGHSH and CDR2 LQKENI. V was cut by 6 bases and J by 0 bases, with 11 bases left in between. The CDR3 runs to 14 residues. The CDR3 region has the DNA TGTGCCAGCTCCGAGACAGGCATGAACACTGAAGCTTTCTTT. Translating gives CASSETGMNTEAFF.

V usage is TRBV2 and J usage is TRBJ2-1; D is undetermined. V lost 4 bases, J lost 6 bases, and 1 base lay in between. There are 10 residues in the CDR3. Germline CDR1 reads SNHLY; CDR2 reads FYNNEI. The DNA for the CDR3 is TGTGCCAGCAGTGTCAATGAGCAGTTCTTC. Protein: CASSVNEQFF.

A note on this clonotype: The final CDR3 position lacks the conserved phenylalanine or tryptophan, pointing to a likely read error. This rearrangement joins TRBV14 to TRBJ1-1; no definite D call. The CDR3 contains 16 residues. CDR1 is SGHDN and CDR2 is FVKESK in the germline V gene. Trimming took 0 bases from V and 1 from J, leaving 12 bases between them. Here the CDR3 reads CASSQERWRANTEAFL. In DNA form, the CDR3 reads TGTGCCAGCAGCCAAGAACGATGGCGGGCGAACACTGAAGCTTTCCTT.

This chain links TRBV12-3 or TRBV12-4 with TRBJ1-4, with TRBD1 identical over 8 bases. This CDR3 has 15 amino acids. J gave up 3 bases and V 5 bases, and 5 bases lay outside the gene matches. Written as DNA, the CDR3 is TGTGCCAGCAGTCCCCTGACAGGGGCTAATGAAAAACTGTTTTTT. Residues: CASSPLTGANEKLFF.

The chain employs TRBV12-3 or TRBV12-4 and TRBJ2-3; 12 bases are shared with TRBD2. The CDR3 spans 16 residues. V was pared by 5 bases and J by 3 bases, with 6 bases of the junction left unmatched. The CDR3 sequence: CASSQTSGSMTDTQYF. CDR3 sequence (DNA): TGTGCCAGCAGTCAGACTAGCGGGAGTATGACAGATACGCAGTATTTT.

CDR3 coding DNA: TGTGCCAGCAGCTTGGTAGGACAGGGATTCTACGAGCAGTACTTC. Amino acids: CASSLVGQGFYEQYF. The chain carries TRBV5-6 and TRBJ2-7; 8 bases are a match to TRBD1. J lost 3 bases, V lost 0 bases, and 5 bases had no gene match. Germline V gene sequence: CDR1 SGHDT, CDR2 YYEEEE. This CDR3 has 15 residues. Combining the CDR3 with reference TRBV5-6 and TRBJ2-7 gives the whole variable domain DAGVTQSPTHLIKTRGQQVTLRCSPKSGHDTVSWYQQALGQGPQFIFQYYEEEERQRGNFPDRFSGHQFPNYSSELNVNALLLGDSALYLCASSLVGQGFYEQYFGPGTRLTVT.

Notes on this clonotype: One end of the junction is discordant with germline, which a read error may explain. This sequence joins TRBV30 and TRBJ1-1, with D possibly TRBD1 on 5 matching bases. Germline-derived CDR1 and CDR2 are GTSNPN and SVGIG (reference sequence). CDR3 length: 15 amino acids. CDR3: CTWSLPGGVDTEAFF. CDR3 in DNA: TGTACCTGGAGTTTACCGGGAGGGGTGGACACTGAAGCTTTCTTT.

CDR3 nucleotide sequence: TGTGCCAGCAGCGGTCAGGGCGCCTGGAAACTGTTTTTT. The encoded protein is CASSGQGAWKLFF. V gene TRBV7-9 combines with J gene TRBJ1-4, with TRBD1 as a possible D gene (5 bases). This CDR3 contains 13 residues. V was clipped by 5 bases and J by 11 bases, with 15 bases between them. Germline-derived CDR1 and CDR2 are SEHNR and FQNEAQ (reference sequence).

The chain employs TRBV20-1 and TRBJ2-1; the match to TRBD2 covers 8 bases. CDR1 and CDR2 from the germline V gene are DFQATT and SNEGSKA (reference sequence). The junction had 7 bases not matched to a gene; V was cut back by 0 bases and J by 0 bases. The CDR3 extends over 17 amino acids. CDR3 coding DNA: TGCAGTGCTAGAGATCCCAGAACTAGCGGCTCCTACAATGAGCAGTTCTTC. Translated: CSARDPRTSGSYNEQFF.

The chain has TRBV4-1 and TRBJ2-7; 7 bases map to TRBD2. Germline loops: CDR1 MGHRA, CDR2 YSYEKL. CDR3 size: 18 residues. J gave up 3 bases and V 4 bases, and 18 bases lay outside the gene matches. Written as DNA, the CDR3 is TGCGCCAGCAGCCCCCCCCCGGGAGGACCTAGAGTAATCTACGAGCAGTACTTC. This gives the protein CASSPPPGGPRVIYEQYF.

V usage is TRBV20-1 and J usage is TRBJ2-1, with D uncertain. The V end was cut by 5 bases, the J end by 0 bases, with 11 bases between. Germline V lookup: CDR1 DFQATT, CDR2 SNEGSKA (reference sequence). The CDR3 is 14 amino acids. The CDR3: CSAQPGPSYNEQFF. The CDR3 coding sequence is TGCAGTGCTCAACCCGGGCCCTCCTACAATGAGCAGTTCTTC.

The chain carries TRBV10-2 and TRBJ1-1; 11 bases map to TRBD1. The V gene's germline CDR1 is WSHSY and CDR2 SAAADI. The CDR3 covers 13 residues. Losses at the gene ends were 6 bases for V and 6 bases for J; bases not matched to a gene: 3. Here the CDR3 reads CASRGQGASEAFF. The CDR3 bases are TGCGCCAGCAGAGGACAGGGGGCTTCTGAAGCTTTCTTT.

The chain joins TRBV28 to TRBJ2-5; 8 bases are shared with TRBD2. V lost 2 bases to trimming and J lost 1 base; unmatched junction nucleotides: 9. The CDR3 is 17 residues long. Germline CDR1 and CDR2: MDHEN and SYDVKM. This CDR3 is CASSLGFSTSGQETQYF. The CDR3 DNA is TGTGCCAGCAGTTTAGGGTTTAGCACTAGCGGCCAAGAGACCCAGTACTTC.

The V and J genes are TRBV10-3 and TRBJ2-1; 7 positions agree with TRBD2. J gave up 7 bases and V 10 bases, and 19 bases lay outside the gene matches. This CDR3 is 16 amino acids long. In germline, CDR1 is ENHRY, CDR2 SYGVKD. The CDR3 DNA is TGTGCCACCGCTCCCCGGGAGGACATAAAGGGAAATGAGCAGTTCTTC. Translated, it gives CATAPREDIKGNEQFF.

The chain is built from TRBV15 and TRBJ1-3, with a weak D call TRBD1 (6 bases). V was shortened by 2 bases and J by 0 bases, with 17 bases between the two germline ends. The CDR3 is 18 residues long. Germline values: CDR1 LNHNV, CDR2 YYDKDF (reference sequence). In DNA, the CDR3 is TGTGCCACCAGCAGAACCAAGACAGGAACCTTCTCTGGAAACACCATATATTTT. This codes for CATSRTKTGTFSGNTIYF.

The chain uses TRBV14 and TRBJ2-7; either TRBD1 or TRBD2 may supply D (5 bases each). Trimming removed 0 bases at V and 0 bases at J, with 15 bases between. The CDR3 has 17 amino acids. The germline V gene has CDR1 SGHDN and CDR2 FVKESK. The CDR3 loop is CASSQELGTGSSYEQYF. The CDR3 nucleotides are TGTGCCAGCAGCCAAGAACTGGGGACGGGGAGCTCCTACGAGCAGTACTTC.

Worth noting for this clonotype: Sequence at one end of the junction differs from germline and may be a read error. The chain joins TRBV7-7 to TRBJ2-5; possible D gene TRBD1, 5 bases. Germline assignment: CDR1 SSHAT and CDR2 FNYEAQ (reference sequence). This CDR3 has 15 residues. The CDR3, as DNA: TGTGCTAGCAGCTTAGGTGGGCAGGGCCAAGAGACCCAGTACTTC. It yields the protein CASSLGGQGQETQYF.

This clonotype was seen a single time. The V and J genes are TRBV9 and TRBJ2-2; TRBD1 or TRBD2 may be the D gene (5 bases each). Germline V CDR1 and CDR2: SGDLS, YYNGEE. There are 16 residues in the CDR3. V was trimmed by 4 bases and J by 1 base, leaving 14 bases between them. The CDR3: CASSTSGTRNTGELFF. CDR3 DNA: TGTGCCAGCAGCACCTCCGGGACCCGGAACACCGGGGAGCTGTTTTTT.

Here the CDR3 DNA reads TGTGCCAGCAGCCCCGACGGATGGCGGGAAGACTACGAGCAGTACTTC. Amino acid sequence: CASSPDGWREDYEQYF. J is TRBJ2-7 and V is TRBV7-2, with TRBD2 as a possible D gene (6 bases). CDR1 and CDR2 from the germline V gene are SGHTA and FQGNSA. Trimming left V 5 bases short and J 3 bases short, with 20 bases between. The CDR3 length is 16 residues.

The chain links TRBV11-2 to TRBJ2-2; D is uncertain. The CDR3 totals 14 residues. Looked up from germline, CDR1 is SGHAT and CDR2 is FQNNGV. V dropped 2 bases and J dropped 6 bases, with 10 bases sitting between them. The CDR3 loop reads CASSLRPGPGELFF. The CDR3, as DNA: TGTGCCAGCAGCTTAAGACCGGGTCCCGGGGAGCTGTTTTTT.

This clonotype has more than one count but fewer than ten. The chain joins TRBV9 to TRBJ2-2; D possibly corresponds to TRBD2 (6 bases). The ends were cut back, 5 bases at V and 4 bases at J, with 15 bases in the middle. Germline CDR1 reads SGDLS; CDR2 reads YYNGEE. The CDR3 loop spans 15 amino acids. CDR3 DNA sequence: TGTGCCAGCAGAGAGGAGGGAGTGGGCACCGGGGAGCTGTTTTTT. Translated: CASREEGVGTGELFF.

V gene TRBV4-1 combines with J gene TRBJ2-7, with D possibly being TRBD2 (6 bases). The ends were cut back, 0 bases at V and 0 bases at J, with 12 bases in the middle. In germline, CDR1 is MGHRA, CDR2 YSYEKL. The CDR3 extends over 16 amino acids. The CDR3, as DNA: TGCGCCAGCAGCCAAGAGGGACGGGACTTCTCCTACGAGCAGTACTTC. This translates into CASSQEGRDFSYEQYF.

The chain couples TRBV4-1 to TRBJ1-1; TRBD1 is a possible D gene (5 bases). Germline lookup yields CDR1 MGHRA and CDR2 YSYEKL. The CDR3 has 15 amino acids. Trimming cost V 6 bases and J 4 bases, with 18 bases left between them. The CDR3 sequence is CASSHMLRGSTEAFF. The CDR3 DNA reads TGCGCCAGCAGTCATATGCTCCGGGGGAGCACTGAAGCTTTCTTT.

This clonotype appeared a single time. The chain recombines TRBV28 with TRBJ2-7; no definite D call. V shed 8 bases and J shed 6 bases, with 20 bases lying between them. The germline V gene has CDR1 MDHEN and CDR2 SYDVKM. This CDR3 contains 14 residues. The CDR3 loop is CASYRLTGISEQYF. The CDR3 DNA sequence: TGTGCCAGCTACCGCCTTACCGGTATCAGCGAGCAGTACTTC.

V and J are TRBV18 and TRBJ1-2; D is ambiguous. Per germline, CDR1 KGHSH and CDR2 LQKENI. The CDR3 is made up of 14 amino acids. Trimming removed 3 bases from V and 2 bases from J, with 10 bases in between. CDR3 bases: TGTGCCAGCTCACCCGGCGGACTAAACTATGGCTACACCTTC. This gives the protein CASSPGGLNYGYTF.

The genes are TRBV15 and TRBJ2-1; D may be TRBD1 (6 bases). Germline assignment: CDR1 LNHNV and CDR2 YYDKDF (reference sequence). V lost 3 bases and J lost 5, with 14 bases in between. This CDR3 region has 15 residues. In DNA, the CDR3 is TGTGCCACCAGCAGGTTGGACAGCGACAACAATGAGCAGTTCTTC. Its translation is CATSRLDSDNNEQFF. Combining the CDR3 with reference TRBV15 and TRBJ2-1 gives the whole variable domain DAMVIQNPRYQVTQFGKPVTLSCSQTLNHNVMYWYQQKSSQAPKLLFHYYDKDFNNEADTPDNFQSRRPNTSFCFLDIRSPGLGDTAMYLCATSRLDSDNNEQFFGPGTRLTVL.

The rearrangement links TRBV12-5 to TRBJ2-5; 8 bases are a match to TRBD1. The J segment lost 4 bases and the V segment lost 2 bases, leaving 0 bases of the junction unmatched. CDR1 is LGHNT and CDR2 is FRNRAP in the germline V gene. CDR3 size: 13 residues. CDR3 loop: CASGLTGGETQYF. The CDR3 DNA follows: TGTGCTAGTGGTTTGACAGGGGGAGAGACCCAGTACTTC.

The gene calls are TRBV15 and TRBJ2-1; D is undetermined. The CDR3 has 15 residues. CDR1 and CDR2 from the germline V gene are LNHNV and YYDKDF (reference sequence). Deletions cut 0 bases from V and 3 bases from J, with 9 bases between. The CDR3 protein is CATSRDLGGYNEQFF. The CDR3 DNA reads as TGTGCCACCAGCAGAGATCTGGGCGGCTACAATGAGCAGTTCTTC.